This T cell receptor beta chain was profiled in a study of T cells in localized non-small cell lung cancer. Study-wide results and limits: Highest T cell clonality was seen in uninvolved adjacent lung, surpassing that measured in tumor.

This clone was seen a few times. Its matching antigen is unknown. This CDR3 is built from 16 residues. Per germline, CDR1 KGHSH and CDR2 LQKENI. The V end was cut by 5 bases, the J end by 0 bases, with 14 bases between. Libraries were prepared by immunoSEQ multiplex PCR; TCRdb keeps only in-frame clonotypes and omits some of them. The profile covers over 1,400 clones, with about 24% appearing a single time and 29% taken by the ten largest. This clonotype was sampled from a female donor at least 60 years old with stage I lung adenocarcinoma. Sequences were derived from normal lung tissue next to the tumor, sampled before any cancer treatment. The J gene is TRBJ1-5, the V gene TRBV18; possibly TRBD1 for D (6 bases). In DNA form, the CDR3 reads TGTGCCAGCTCAACCTCAGGGGAGTTTAGCAATCAGCCCCAGCATTTT. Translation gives CASSTSGEFSNQPQHF.